This TCR beta chain was captured in a study of vaccination and CD4 T cells after COVID-19. Study-wide results and caveats: Early post-infection timepoints were not included, and relatively few convalescent patients were studied.

With the Oncomine TCR Beta short-read assay, DNA from cultured CD4+ T cells was sequenced. The source of extracted genomic DNA was cultured CD4+ T cells. A single record per CDR3 protein comes from TCRdb applying MiXCR to the PCR reads. This sample has nearly 25,000 distinct CDR3 sequences, with approximately 28% found just once. The CDR3 loop spans 17 amino acids. Germline V gives CDR1 KGHDR, CDR2 SFDVKD. J was trimmed by 0 bases and V by 5 bases; bases with no gene match: 5. By proportion, this clonotype is medium-sized. Its antigen is undetermined. Time point in this sample: late sampling 161 to 241 days after vaccination in three convalescent patients. As to treatment: roughly 11-day PBMC culture with coronavirus spike peptide pools or control peptides (ViraFEST assay). TCR sequencing followed the expansion of antigen-specific T cells with peptide pools in ViraFEST. Following culture for 10 days, CD4+ T cells were isolated by negative selection.

The sample in question was CD4+ T cells from blood, cultured in vitro, obtained about 7 months after SARS-CoV-2 vaccination. The receptor was derived from a human donor who had recovered from COVID-19. The V gene is TRBV24-1, the J gene TRBJ2-1, with 11 bases aligning to TRBD2. The CDR3 protein is CATSAQTSGVSYNEQFF. The CDR3 coding sequence is TGTGCCACCAGTGCCCAGACTAGCGGGGTCTCCTACAATGAGCAGTTCTTC.